One sample yielded the 13 T cell receptor beta chains listed below, sequenced in a study of monozygotic twins with inflammatory bowel disease. TCRdb reprocessed the 5' RACE reads, keeping one entry per CDR3 protein, no DNA. Reported are 400,000 to 500,000 distinct CDR3 sequences; the ten largest clones contain about 2.3%. The sequencing input was blood. All receptors come from a human donor with ulcerative colitis or Crohn's disease, or a healthy co-twin of an affected twin (not recorded which).

The CDR3 protein is CASSPAQAATNEKLFF. The chain is built from TRBV18 and TRBJ1-4. The CDR3 length is 16 residues. CDR1 is KGHSH, CDR2 LQKENI, per germline.

This rearrangement joins TRBV7-2 to TRBJ1-4; absent DNA, TCRdb's TRBD1 call cannot be checked. The CDR3 contains 15 residues. CDR1 and CDR2 (germline): SGHTA, FQGNSA. Here the CDR3 reads CASSPEGTGDEKLFF.

The chain has TRBV30 and TRBJ1-1. CDR1 and CDR2 (germline): GTSNPN, SVGIG (reference sequence). There are 14 residues in the CDR3. CDR3 loop: CAWTGDGRNTEAFF.

V is TRBV20-1 and J is TRBJ2-3; the TCRdb call, TRBD2, lacks DNA for checking. From germline, CDR1 is DFQATT and CDR2 SNEGSKA (reference sequence). The CDR3 is 18 amino acids. CDR3 region: CSARGGGTSGVSTDTQYF.

The V and J genes are TRBV7-2 and TRBJ1-4. This CDR3 has 14 amino acids. The germline V gene has CDR1 SGHTA and CDR2 FQGNSA. CDR3 sequence: CASSPSYSVEKLFF. The full variable domain, rest sourced from reference TRBV7-2 and TRBJ1-4, is GAGVSQSPSNKVTEKGKDVELRCDPISGHTALYWYRQSLGQGLEFLIYFQGNSAPDKSGLPSDRFSAERTGGSVSTLTIQRTQQEDSAVYLCASSPSYSVEKLFFGSGTQLSVL.

The gene calls are TRBV27 and TRBJ2-3; lacking DNA, the TRBD1 call made by TCRdb goes unchecked. Germline values: CDR1 MNHEY, CDR2 SMNVEV (reference sequence). CDR3 length: 15 residues. The chain's CDR3 is CASSPQGVGADTQYF.

J is TRBJ2-2 and V is TRBV7-2; TCRdb calls TRBD1, which cannot be checked without DNA. This CDR3 is 17 amino acids long. Germline CDR1 and CDR2: SGHTA and FQGNSA. CDR3 region: CASGRTGDNFRTGELFF.

The rearrangement links TRBV19 to TRBJ1-1. This CDR3 has 12 amino acids. Per germline, CDR1 LNHDA and CDR2 SQIVND (reference sequence). This CDR3 is CASSYLKSEAFF.

The chain joins TRBV30 to TRBJ1-1. There are 12 residues in the CDR3. Germline CDR1 and CDR2: GTSNPN and SVGIG (reference sequence). CDR3 in amino acids: CAWSGGFTEAFF. Complete variable domain (other parts from reference TRBV30 and TRBJ1-1): SQTIHQWPATLVQPVGSPLSLECTVEGTSNPNLYWYRQAAGRGLQLLFYSVGIGQISSEVPQNLSASRPQDRQFILSSKKLLLSDSGFYLCAWSGGFTEAFFGQGTRLTVV.

The chain uses TRBV28 and TRBJ1-2. The germline gives CDR1 MDHEN, CDR2 SYDVKM. There are 13 residues in the CDR3. The CDR3 here is CASSLSGTKGYTF.

This chain connects TRBV5-1 to TRBJ2-3; TCRdb gives TRBD1 as the D gene, but with no DNA this cannot be confirmed. This CDR3 is 12 amino acids long. Germline CDR1 is SGHRS and CDR2 is YFSETQ. CDR3 region: CASMDLRGTQYF.

The chain joins TRBV4-1 to TRBJ2-3; the TCRdb D gene call, TRBD1, has no DNA to confirm it. CDR1 is MGHRA, CDR2 YSYEKL, per germline. The CDR3 is 14 amino acids. The CDR3 here is CASSQGQNTDTQYF.

The genes are TRBV12-3 or TRBV12-4 and TRBJ1-2. The CDR3 is made up of 14 amino acids. CDR3 loop: CASSFLGHNYGYTF.